Listed below are T cell receptor beta chains from one sample, sequenced in a study of identical twins. TCRdb re-analysed the 5' RACE reads in MiXCR, keeping a single row per CDR3 protein. In the table there are around 1.7 million distinct CDR3 sequences, under 35% of which are singletons. What was sequenced was cord blood. The origin of the receptors is a newborn girl in good health. CDR3s include the opening cysteine and the closing phenylalanine or tryptophan. A D gene is named only where the DNA matches it firmly. Only some rows state a clone size, as once, few, many or a class for expanded clones.

size: few
D: .
J: TRBJ1-2
V: TRBV9
CDR3: CASSAFGTDYGYTF
DNA: TGTGCCAGCAGCGCGTTCGGAACAGACTATGGCTACACCTTC

size: .
D: .
J: TRBJ2-1
V: TRBV3-1
CDR3: CASSPRDGEQFF
DNA: TGTGCCAGCAGCCCCCGGGACGGAGAGCAGTTCTTC

size: many
D: .
J: TRBJ1-2
V: TRBV27
CDR3: CASKAMTADLTLYGYTF
DNA: TGTGCCAGCAAGGCGATGACAGCGGACCTCACCCTCTATGGCTACACCTTC

size: .
D: TRBD1
J: TRBJ2-3
V: TRBV10-3
CDR3: CAIRQGADTQYF
DNA: TGTGCCATCAGGCAGGGGGCAGATACGCAGTATTTT

size: few
D: TRBD2
J: TRBJ2-3
V: TRBV7-8
CDR3: CASSWPGLAGTDTQYF
DNA: TGTGCCAGCAGCTGGCCGGGACTAGCGGGGACAGATACGCAGTATTTT

size: few
D: .
J: TRBJ1-6
V: TRBV20-1
CDR3: CSAADRSMSSYNSPLHF
DNA: TGCAGTGCTGCTGACAGGTCCATGAGCTCCTATAATTCACCCCTCCACTTT

size: .
D: .
J: TRBJ1-1
V: TRBV29-1
CDR3: CSVEDGRDGTEAFF
DNA: TGCAGCGTTGAAGATGGGAGGGATGGAACTGAAGCTTTCTTT

size: .
D: .
J: TRBJ1-2
V: TRBV6-1
CDR3: CASSEQGFFYGYTF
DNA: TGTGCCAGCAGTGAACAGGGGTTTTTTTATGGCTACACCTTC

size: .
D: TRBD1
J: TRBJ2-3
V: TRBV2
CDR3: CASSTSQGATDTQYF
DNA: TGTGCCAGCAGTACCTCGCAGGGGGCCACAGATACGCAGTATTTT

size: .
D: .
J: TRBJ2-1
V: TRBV11-2
CDR3: CASSLARSSYSPYNEQFF
DNA: TGTGCCAGCAGCCTCGCGAGGTCTTCCTATTCTCCCTACAATGAGCAGTTCTTC

size: once
D: .
J: TRBJ2-2
V: TRBV27
CDR3: CASSLSPSWGATGELFF
DNA: TGTGCCAGCAGTTTATCGCCCTCCTGGGGTGCCACCGGGGAGCTGTTTTTT

size: few
D: .
J: TRBJ2-3
V: TRBV14
CDR3: CASSQGLQGPRTDTQYF
DNA: TGTGCCAGCAGCCAAGGCCTCCAGGGGCCCCGCACAGATACGCAGTATTTT

size: .
D: TRBD1
J: TRBJ1-2
V: TRBV12-3/TRBV12-4
CDR3: CASSLTQGGYGYTF
DNA: TGTGCCAGCAGTTTAACACAGGGGGGCTATGGCTACACCTTC

size: .
D: TRBD1
J: TRBJ1-1
V: TRBV27
CDR3: CASSPTGVEVNTEAFF
DNA: TGTGCCAGCAGTCCCACAGGGGTCGAGGTGAACACTGAAGCTTTCTTT